This T cell receptor beta chain was profiled in a study of T cells after yellow fever vaccination (dated by TCRdb to the late 2010s). With regard to the full study: Libraries from fractions with low cell numbers were prepared with the SMART-Seq v4 Ultra Low Input RNA kit. Two healthy male donors made up the cohort, one aged 18 to 30 years and the other aged 30 to 40 years. To follow T-cell clones before and after both primary and booster YFV17D yellow fever vaccination, bulk TCR alpha and beta repertoires underwent longitudinal sequencing. Blood was drawn at multiple timepoints before and after primary and secondary immunization, with bulk PBMC replicates and cell subsets isolated. General study outcomes and caveats: A small fraction of clonotypes appeared in both the CD4 and CD8 compartments, likely as a result of convergent recombination. Most clones expanded after primary vaccination (around 96% of CD4 and approximately 90% of CD8) were re-detected after the booster, suggesting that broad memory maintenance occurred. Because only a couple of donors were included in the study, the extent to which the findings can be generalized is limited. Computational filtering was needed because FACS-sorted repertoires could contain abundant contaminating clonotypes from the bulk population. Compared with the primary T-cell response, the secondary T-cell response was faster but weaker, reaching its peak on day 5 rather than on day 15.

The treatment or condition label corresponds to: live attenuated yellow fever vaccine strain. At every blood-draw timepoint, two biological replicates of bulk PBMCs were collected. PBMCs were isolated from peripheral blood using a standard Ficoll-Paque protocol. TriZol was used to extract RNA from bulk PBMCs, CD4 and CD8 fractions, and dextramer-positive and dextramer-negative fractions. The data were produced on an Illumina NovaSeq 6000. Synthesis of TCR cDNA relied on 5'RACE template switching, a step that introduced a universal primer site along with unique molecular identifiers. cDNA synthesis was primed from both the TCR alpha and TCR beta constant segments. Library amplification used two PCR steps, and the second PCR step added sample barcodes and sequencing adapters. Libraries were sequenced on Illumina HiSeq 2500 (2x100 bp) or NovaSeq (2x150 bp). Turning to the authors' computational methods: MIGEC was used to demultiplex reads and collapse the reads into UMI consensus sequences, and MiXCR was used for V(D)J alignment. Vaccine-responding clonotypes were identified with edgeR using replicate PBMC samples, with FDR below 0.01 and a log2 fold change above 5 up to day 15 being required. Each bulk clonotype received a CD4 or CD8 identity based on whether the sequenced CD4 or CD8 repertoire contained that clonotype at higher abundance. TCRdb trimmed the raw reads at Q25, called clones with MiXCR and kept productive beta chains. Merged by CDR3 protein, the rows form single entries marked with the most common genes and DNA. Clone size and V and J calls follow TCRdb, not the original study. The sample table holds about 340,000 distinct CDR3 sequences, of which almost 4% were seen once. Together, the top ten hold roughly 24% of the sample.

Reading the germline V gene gives CDR1 SGHTA and CDR2 FQGNSA. Trimming takes 5 bases off V and 0 bases off J; junction bases not matched to a gene: 5. Reading from cysteine to phenylalanine, the CDR3 counts 15 amino acids. Only the CDR3 portion is preserved as DNA: 45 bases, with reading frame beginning at the first base. In its sample, this clonotype was seen many times. Which antigen it targets is not known. Qualities for individual bases were not recorded, and no much larger clone is one base off. The sequence was collected from a young man who received the YFV17D yellow fever vaccine. Sequences were derived from PBMCs, sampled 5 days after the yellow fever booster vaccination. Here the chain combines TRBV7-2 and TRBJ2-3; 7 junctional bases match TRBD1. The DNA is as follows: TGTGCCAGCAGCCGAGACAGGGCTAGCACAGATACGCAGTATTTT. Its translation reads: CASSRDRASTDTQYF.